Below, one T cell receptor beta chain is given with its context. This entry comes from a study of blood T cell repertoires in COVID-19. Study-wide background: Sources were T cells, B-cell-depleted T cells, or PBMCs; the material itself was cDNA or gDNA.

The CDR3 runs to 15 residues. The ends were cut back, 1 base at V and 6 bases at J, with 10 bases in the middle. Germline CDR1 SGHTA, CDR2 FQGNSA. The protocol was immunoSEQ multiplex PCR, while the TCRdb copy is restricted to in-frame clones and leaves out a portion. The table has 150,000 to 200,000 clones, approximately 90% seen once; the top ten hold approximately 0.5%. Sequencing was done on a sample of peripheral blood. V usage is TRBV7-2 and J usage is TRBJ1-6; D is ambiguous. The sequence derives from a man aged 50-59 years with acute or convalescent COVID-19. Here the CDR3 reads CASSLGSSSNSPLHF. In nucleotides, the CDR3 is TGTGCCAGCAGCTTAGGTTCCAGTTCTAATTCACCCCTCCACTTT.